The 25 T cell receptor beta chains reported below all come from one sample, sequenced in a study of control samples from healthy donors and cancer patients. Libraries were prepared by immunoSEQ multiplex PCR; TCRdb keeps only in-frame clonotypes and omits some of them. The sample records 60,000 to 80,000 clones, about 88% being singletons. Sequencing input: blood. Receptors originate from a woman aged 50 to 60 in good health.

The rearrangement joins TRBV6-1 to TRBJ2-6, with D tentatively TRBD1 (5 bases). The CDR3 is 16 residues long. Trimming took off 4 bases at V and 0 bases at J, with 10 bases between the two ends. CDR1 is MNHNS and CDR2 is SASEGT in the germline V gene. The CDR3 DNA reads TGTGCCAGCAGTGTACAGGCGCTCTCTGGGGCCAACGTCCTGACTTTC. Protein product: CASSVQALSGANVLTF.

The chain carries TRBV7-2 and TRBJ1-5, with D possibly being TRBD1 (5 bases). CDR1 and CDR2 from the germline V gene are SGHTA and FQGNSA. Trimming took off 1 base at V and 9 bases at J, with 19 bases between the two ends. The CDR3 has 16 residues. Here the CDR3 reads CASSLGGPTALGPQHF. The CDR3 DNA is TGTGCCAGCAGCTTAGGGGGACCGACAGCTTTAGGGCCCCAGCATTTT.

The V gene is TRBV28, the J gene TRBJ1-2; D is uncertain. Germline V lookup: CDR1 MDHEN, CDR2 SYDVKM. The CDR3 has 14 amino acids. The germline V and J ends were trimmed by 6 bases and 2 bases, with 13 bases remaining between them. The CDR3 DNA reads TGTGCCAGCAGAACCGGGCTGACGAACTATGGCTACACCTTC. Its translation is CASRTGLTNYGYTF.

The V and J genes are TRBV29-1 and TRBJ1-2, with unresolved D. V shed 3 bases and J shed 6 bases, with 17 bases lying between them. The germline V gene encodes CDR1 SQVTM and CDR2 ANQGSEA. This CDR3 contains 14 residues. The CDR3: CSVDFLQAGDGYTF. Written as DNA, the CDR3 is TGCAGCGTTGATTTCCTTCAGGCGGGCGATGGCTACACCTTC.

The chain uses TRBV6-5 and TRBJ2-6, with TRBD1 as a possible D gene (6 bases). Germline V gene sequence: CDR1 MNHEY, CDR2 SVGAGI. The V end lost 8 bases, the J end lost 2 bases, and 10 bases lay between the germline ends. The CDR3 sequence is 14 residues long. For the CDR3, the DNA is TGTGCCAGCCAAGCAGGGGCTGGGGCCAACGTCCTGACTTTC. Translating gives CASQAGAGANVLTF.

The V call is TRBV29-1, the J call TRBJ2-7; the D gene could be TRBD1 or TRBD2 (5 bases each). The CDR3 sequence is 13 residues long. Deletions cut 3 bases from V and 3 bases from J, with 12 bases between. The germline V gene has CDR1 SQVTM and CDR2 ANQGSEA. CDR3 in DNA: TGCAGCGTTGACGAGGGGTTAGACTACGAGCAGTACTTC. This sequence encodes CSVDEGLDYEQYF.

The chain joins TRBV7-2 to TRBJ2-7; perhaps TRBD1 as D (5 bases). Germline loops: CDR1 SGHTA, CDR2 FQGNSA. Trimming left V 5 bases short and J 4 bases short, with 15 bases between. This CDR3 has 14 residues. The CDR3 spells CASSPGRLRYEQYF. The CDR3 DNA reads as TGTGCCAGCAGCCCAGGGCGTCTACGGTACGAGCAGTACTTC.

About this clone: One end of the junction is discordant with germline, which a read error may explain. CDR3 bases: TGTGCCAGCAGCCCGGATGGGGACGGATTGGGCTTC. Its protein product is CASSPDGDGLGF. This chain joins TRBV5-5 and TRBJ1-2, with D perhaps TRBD1 (5 bases). Germline CDR1 SGHKS, CDR2 YYEKEE (reference sequence). The CDR3 contains 12 residues.

This clone was detected once. The rearrangement links TRBV28 to TRBJ1-1, with D tentatively TRBD1 (6 bases). Germline V CDR1 and CDR2: MDHEN, SYDVKM. The CDR3 has 16 amino acids. Trimming shortened V by 5 bases and J by 1 base, and 17 bases separated the two germline ends. For the CDR3, the DNA is TGTGCCAGCAGTAGTGGGGGCATGACGGCGAACACTGAAGCTTTCTTT. Encoded protein: CASSSGGMTANTEAFF.

The rearrangement links TRBV30 to TRBJ1-1, with D possibly being TRBD1 (6 bases). Deletions cut 6 bases from V and 4 bases from J, with 12 bases between. The CDR3 covers 12 residues. Germline V gene lookup returns CDR1 GTSNPN and CDR2 SVGIG (reference sequence). CDR3 region: CACGQGITEAFF. In DNA form, the CDR3 reads TGTGCCTGTGGTCAGGGGATCACTGAAGCTTTCTTT.

J is TRBJ1-1 and V is TRBV4-2, with TRBD1 as a possible D gene (6 bases). The length of the CDR3 is 16 residues. In germline, CDR1 is LGHNA, CDR2 YNFKEQ. The ends were cut back, 6 bases at V and 0 bases at J, with 17 bases in the middle. In DNA form, the CDR3 reads TGTGCCAGCAGACGAGACACCGGGACAATGAACACTGAAGCTTTCTTT. This encodes CASRRDTGTMNTEAFF.

The J gene is TRBJ2-1, the V gene TRBV7-9; 10 nucleotides match TRBD1. Losses at the gene ends were 5 bases for V and 4 bases for J; bases not matched to a gene: 2. The CDR3 sequence is 14 residues long. Germline assignment: CDR1 SEHNR and CDR2 FQNEAQ (reference sequence). CDR3 in amino acids: CASSRDRGYNEQFF. The DNA of the CDR3 is TGTGCCAGCAGCCGGGACAGGGGTTACAATGAGCAGTTCTTC. Variable domain in full (rest from reference TRBV7-9 and TRBJ2-1): DTGVSQNPRHKITKRGQNVTFRCDPISEHNRLYWYRQTLGQGPEFLTYFQNEAQLEKSRLLSDRFSAERPKGSFSTLEIQRTEQGDSAMYLCASSRDRGYNEQFFGPGTRLTVL.

The chain has TRBV29-1 and TRBJ2-5; tentatively, D is TRBD1 or TRBD2 (5 bases each). The CDR3 runs to 14 residues. Trimming pared 4 bases from V and 4 bases from J, leaving 16 bases between. CDR1 is SQVTM, CDR2 ANQGSEA, per germline. CDR3 DNA: TGCAGCGTTGCCCCCGGGGCCAAGGGAGAGACCCAGTACTTC. Translation gives CSVAPGAKGETQYF.

CDR3 sequence: CASSRSAMGTSPLHF. CDR3 in DNA: TGTGCCAGCAGTCGCTCTGCCATGGGGACGTCACCCCTCCACTTT. V gene TRBV6-5 combines with J gene TRBJ1-6, with D possibly TRBD1 on 5 matching bases. Per germline, CDR1 MNHEY and CDR2 SVGAGI. The CDR3 extends over 15 amino acids. The V and J ends lost 5 bases and 10 bases respectively, with 18 bases between them.

This rearrangement joins TRBV29-1 to TRBJ1-5, with 11 bases identical to TRBD1. Germline assignment: CDR1 SQVTM and CDR2 ANQGSEA. There are 14 residues in the CDR3. The trim removed 6 bases at V and 3 bases at J, leaving 4 bases unmatched. CDR3 sequence reads: CSVRTGGVNQPQHF. The CDR3 coding sequence is TGCAGCGTGCGGACAGGGGGCGTCAATCAGCCCCAGCATTTT. The variable domain in full, with the rest retrieved from reference TRBV29-1 and TRBJ1-5, is SAVISQKPSRDICQRGTSLTIQCQVDSQVTMMFWYRQQPGQSLTLIATANQGSEATYESGFVIDKFPISRPNLTFSTLTVSNMSPEDSSIYLCSVRTGGVNQPQHFGDGTRLSIL.

This clone showed up just a few times. The J gene is TRBJ2-3, the V gene TRBV5-6; 9 bases map to TRBD2. The CDR3 length is 16 residues. Germline V lookup: CDR1 SGHDT, CDR2 YYEEEE. Trimming at V came to 1 base and at J to 2 bases, leaving 5 bases not matched to a gene. The CDR3, as DNA: TGTGCCAGCAGCTTGAGACGGACTAGCGACACAGATACGCAGTATTTT. It translates to CASSLRRTSDTDTQYF.

This rearrangement joins TRBV9 to TRBJ1-1; tentatively, D is TRBD1 (5 bases). CDR1 and CDR2 (germline): SGDLS, YYNGEE. V was cut by 3 bases and J by 3 bases, with 9 bases left in between. The CDR3 runs to 13 residues. The CDR3 DNA reads as TGTGCCAGCAGCGGGGGGAGGGACACTGAAGCTTTCTTT. This codes for CASSGGRDTEAFF.

V usage is TRBV28 and J usage is TRBJ1-2; the match to TRBD1 covers 10 bases. The germline CDR1 and CDR2 sequences are MDHEN and SYDVKM. V gave up 6 bases and J gave up 4 bases; unmatched junction bases: 8. The CDR3 has 15 amino acids. The CDR3 here is CASSTLGQGVYGYTF. CDR3 sequence (DNA): TGTGCCAGCAGCACCCTCGGACAGGGGGTCTATGGCTACACCTTC.

The J gene is TRBJ2-2, the V gene TRBV28; 10 bases agree with TRBD1. Germline V CDR1 and CDR2: MDHEN, SYDVKM. This CDR3 spans 17 amino acids. Trimming cost V 4 bases and J 4 bases; bases outside gene matches: 9. CDR3: CASSSLGGQGSTGELFF. CDR3 sequence (DNA): TGTGCCAGCAGTTCCCTGGGGGGACAGGGGAGCACCGGGGAGCTGTTTTTT.

A remark on this clone: Within the sample, other DNA sequences also encode this same CDR3. This chain joins TRBV19 and TRBJ1-5, with D uncertain. Germline V gives CDR1 LNHDA, CDR2 SQIVND (reference sequence). Deletions cut 0 bases from V and 4 bases from J, with 4 bases between. The CDR3 totals 13 residues. The CDR3 sequence: CASSIEGNQPQHF. CDR3 DNA sequence: TGTGCCAGTAGTATAGAGGGGAATCAGCCCCAGCATTTT.

The rearrangement uses TRBV11-2 and TRBJ2-7, with TRBD1 matching over 8 bases. CDR3 length: 14 amino acids. The V segment lost 1 base and the J segment 4 bases; nucleotides outside the gene matches: 3. CDR1 and CDR2 (germline): SGHAT, FQNNGV. CDR3 in DNA: TGTGCCAGCAGCTTAGGGGGACAGGTATACGAGCAGTACTTC. Translation gives CASSLGGQVYEQYF.

This rearrangement joins TRBV6-5 to TRBJ1-3; D not certain. With 6 bases removed from V and 1 base from J, the gap between germline ends came to 4 bases. CDR3 length equals 12 residues. Germline V lookup: CDR1 MNHEY, CDR2 SVGAGI. In nucleotides, the CDR3 is TGTGCCAGCAGGAATTCTGGAAACACCATATATTTT. Amino acids: CASRNSGNTIYF.

The V call is TRBV27, the J call TRBJ2-7; D is uncertain. Looked up from germline, CDR1 is MNHEY and CDR2 is SMNVEV (reference sequence). The length of the CDR3 is 13 residues. Deletions cut 5 bases from V and 2 bases from J, with 10 bases between. The CDR3 region is CASSQAFTYEQYF. CDR3 in DNA: TGTGCCAGCAGTCAGGCCTTTACCTACGAGCAGTACTTC.

This chain joins TRBV7-8 and TRBJ2-3; D is possibly TRBD1 (5 bases). The CDR3 is 16 amino acids. Trimming shortened V by 3 bases and J by 0 bases, and 13 bases separated the two germline ends. CDR1 and CDR2 (germline): SGHVS, FQNEAQ. CDR3 sequence reads: CASSFYETESTDTQYF. Written as DNA, the CDR3 is TGTGCCAGCAGCTTTTACGAGACAGAGAGCACAGATACGCAGTATTTT.

The chain joins TRBV5-4 to TRBJ2-1, with D possibly matching TRBD2 (6 bases). Germline V gives CDR1 SGHNT, CDR2 YYREEE (reference sequence). V lost 4 bases to trimming and J lost 6 bases, with 17 bases between them. The CDR3 is made up of 15 amino acids. The CDR3 protein is CASSPGLDLPNEQFF. The CDR3 nucleotides are TGTGCCAGCAGCCCGGGACTCGATCTCCCCAATGAGCAGTTCTTC.